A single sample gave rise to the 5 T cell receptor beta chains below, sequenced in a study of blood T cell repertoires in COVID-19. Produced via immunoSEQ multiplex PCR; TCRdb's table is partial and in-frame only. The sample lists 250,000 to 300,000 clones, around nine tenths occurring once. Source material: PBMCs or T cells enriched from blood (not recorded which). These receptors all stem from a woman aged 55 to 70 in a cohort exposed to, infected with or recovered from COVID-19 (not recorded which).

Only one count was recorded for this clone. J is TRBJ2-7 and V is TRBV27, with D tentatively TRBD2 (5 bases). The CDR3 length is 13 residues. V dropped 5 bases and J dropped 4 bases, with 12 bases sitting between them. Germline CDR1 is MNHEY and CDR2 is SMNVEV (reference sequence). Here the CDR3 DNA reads TGTGCCAGCAGTGAGAGTGGCGGGTACGAGCAGTACTTC. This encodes CASSESGGYEQYF.

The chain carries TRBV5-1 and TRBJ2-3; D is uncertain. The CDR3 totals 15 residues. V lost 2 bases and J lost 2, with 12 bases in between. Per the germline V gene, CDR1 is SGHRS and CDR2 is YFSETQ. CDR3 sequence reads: CASSLGSGFTDTQYF. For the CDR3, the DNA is TGCGCCAGCAGCTTAGGATCAGGTTTCACAGATACGCAGTATTTT.

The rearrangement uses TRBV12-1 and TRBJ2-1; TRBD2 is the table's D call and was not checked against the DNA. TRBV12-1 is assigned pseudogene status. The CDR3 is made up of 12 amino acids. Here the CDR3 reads CASSRVSNGQFF. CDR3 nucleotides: TGTGCCAGCAGCCGGGTTTCGAACGGGCAGTTCTTC.

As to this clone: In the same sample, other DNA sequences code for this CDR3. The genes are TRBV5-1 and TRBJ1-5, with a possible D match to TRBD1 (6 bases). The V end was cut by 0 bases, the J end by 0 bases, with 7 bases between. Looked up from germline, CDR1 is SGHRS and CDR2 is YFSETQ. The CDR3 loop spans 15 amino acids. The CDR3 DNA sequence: TGCGCCAGCAGCTTGGAGGGGGTTAGCAATCAGCCCCAGCATTTT. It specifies CASSLEGVSNQPQHF.

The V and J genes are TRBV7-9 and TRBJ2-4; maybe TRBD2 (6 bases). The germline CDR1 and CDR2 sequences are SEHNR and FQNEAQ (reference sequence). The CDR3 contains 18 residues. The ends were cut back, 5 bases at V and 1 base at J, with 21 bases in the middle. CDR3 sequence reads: CASSLPYQEGLAKNIQYF. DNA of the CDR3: TGTGCCAGCAGCCTCCCATATCAGGAGGGCCTGGCCAAAAACATTCAGTACTTC.